This T cell receptor beta chain was obtained from a study of cytomegalovirus exposure and HLA in healthy donors. Germline V CDR1 and CDR2: SGHTA, FQGNSA. The CDR3 is 13 amino acids. Trimming left V 5 bases short and J 3 bases short, with 11 bases between. Both 60 Vbeta primers and 13 Jbeta primers went into the PCR. Measured with immunoSEQ multiplex PCR; TCRdb has only the in-frame clones, and not every one. The data show under 200,000 clones, around 68% seen once. Input material: PBMCs. This TCR was sampled from a man aged 50-59 years in good health and CMV-seronegative. The rearrangement uses TRBV7-2 and TRBJ2-7, with TRBD1 as a possible D gene (6 bases). Here the CDR3 DNA reads TGTGCCAGCAGCCCCCAACAGGGCTACGAGCAGTACTTC. It translates to CASSPQQGYEQYF.